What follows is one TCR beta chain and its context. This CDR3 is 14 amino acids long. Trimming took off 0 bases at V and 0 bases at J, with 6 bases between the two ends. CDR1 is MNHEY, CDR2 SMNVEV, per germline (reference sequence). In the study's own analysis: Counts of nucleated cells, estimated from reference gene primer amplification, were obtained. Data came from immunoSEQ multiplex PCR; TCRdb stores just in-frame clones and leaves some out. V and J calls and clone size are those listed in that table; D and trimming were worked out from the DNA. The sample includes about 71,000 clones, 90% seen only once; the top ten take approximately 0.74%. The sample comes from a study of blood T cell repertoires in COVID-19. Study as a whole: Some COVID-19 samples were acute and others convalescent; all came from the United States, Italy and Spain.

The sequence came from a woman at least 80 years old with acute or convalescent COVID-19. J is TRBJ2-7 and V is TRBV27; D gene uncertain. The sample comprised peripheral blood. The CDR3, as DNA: TGTGCCAGCAGTTTATCCGTAAACTCCTACGAGCAGTACTTC. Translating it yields CASSLSVNSYEQYF.